This entry describes one TCR beta chain. Via template switching, UMIs carrying a 6-nucleotide sample barcode were introduced. TCRdb re-called the 5' RACE reads; every CDR3 protein appears as one record, without DNA. The sample includes about 380,000 distinct CDR3 sequences. The V gene's germline CDR1 is SGHTA and CDR2 FQGNSA. This CDR3 region has 15 residues. The sample is drawn from a study of monozygotic twins with inflammatory bowel disease. The specimen was blood. The V and J genes are TRBV7-2 and TRBJ2-5; there is no DNA to check the TCRdb D call of TRBD2. The receptor was derived from a human donor with ulcerative colitis or Crohn's disease, or a healthy co-twin of an affected twin (not recorded which). The CDR3 sequence is CASSGLAGLEETQYF.